This TCR beta chain appears in the sequencing data of a study of control samples from healthy donors and cancer patients (dated by TCRdb to about 2020). Worth noting for this clone: Which antigen it targets is not known. No base quality information exists; no much larger clone differs at one position.

Deletion took 2 bases off V and 8 bases off J, with a span of 12 bases between the germline ends. The CDR3 has 13 amino acids, counting the end cysteine and phenylalanine. Only CDR3 DNA is held: 39 bases, read in frame from base 1. According to the germline V gene, CDR1 reads ENHRY and CDR2 reads SYGVKD. The library was prepared using the immunoSEQ multiplex PCR assay. This is the immuneACCESS table as TCRdb keeps it, with only in-frame sequences that have V and J called. A part of the clones is gone; compared with another copy, unresolved V genes explain less than half, and the rest is unexplained. In this sample the table shows roughly 100,000 clones, about nine tenths of which occur a single time. Jointly, the top ten make up around 3% of the sample.

Sequencing was done on a sample of blood. The clonotype comes from a human donor in good health. The donor label of this sample is uncertain. The chain is assembled from TRBV10-3 and TRBJ1-1; no D segment can be confidently identified. The nucleotides are TGTGCCATCAGTGAGCTTGAGGGTATAGAAGCTTTCTTT. Translated, this is CAISELEGIEAFF.